The rows below give T cell receptor beta chains drawn from one sample of a study of cytomegalovirus exposure and HLA in healthy donors. Measured with immunoSEQ multiplex PCR; TCRdb has only the in-frame clones, and not every one. Of more than 45,000 clones listed, around four fifths were seen once; the top ten hold roughly 1.4%. The sequenced material came from PBMCs. Source of these receptors: a man aged 25-45 years in good health and CMV-seronegative. Both conserved end residues are part of each CDR3. A D gene is named only where the DNA matches it firmly. Clone sizes are given selectively: once, few, many, or a class where the clone is expanded.

v_gene: TRBV19; abundance: .; j_gene: TRBJ2-3; d_gene: .; CDR3aa: CASSIYAGSTDTQYF; CDR3nt: TGTGCCAGTAGTATTTATGCAGGTTCCACAGATACGCAGTATTTT
v_gene: TRBV29-1; abundance: .; j_gene: TRBJ2-7; d_gene: .; CDR3aa: CSVRAGSYEQYF; CDR3nt: TGCAGCGTCAGGGCAGGATCCTACGAGCAGTACTTC
v_gene: TRBV7-2; abundance: once; j_gene: TRBJ1-1; d_gene: TRBD1; CDR3aa: CASSSRTGNTEAFF; CDR3nt: TGTGCCAGCAGCTCTAGGACAGGTAACACTGAAGCTTTCTTT
v_gene: TRBV7-2; abundance: .; j_gene: TRBJ1-1; d_gene: .; CDR3aa: CASSLVPGMNTEAFF; CDR3nt: TGTGCCAGCAGCTTAGTGCCAGGGATGAACACTGAAGCTTTCTTT
v_gene: TRBV4-3; abundance: .; j_gene: TRBJ2-1; d_gene: TRBD2; CDR3aa: CASSPGLAVNEQFF; CDR3nt: TGCGCCAGCAGCCCGGGACTAGCAGTGAATGAGCAGTTCTTC
v_gene: TRBV7-8; abundance: .; j_gene: TRBJ2-1; d_gene: TRBD1; CDR3aa: CASSQRDRGLINEQFF; CDR3nt: TGTGCCAGCAGCCAGCGAGACAGGGGATTAATCAATGAGCAGTTCTTC
v_gene: TRBV7-6; abundance: .; j_gene: TRBJ1-3; d_gene: .; CDR3aa: CASRAPGAGNTIYF; CDR3nt: TGTGCCAGCAGGGCCCCGGGGGCTGGAAACACCATATATTTT
v_gene: TRBV6-6; abundance: few; j_gene: TRBJ1-2; d_gene: .; CDR3aa: CASRLQRAGEFGYTF; CDR3nt: TGTGCCAGCAGACTACAGAGGGCAGGGGAGTTCGGCTACACCTTC
v_gene: TRBV18; abundance: .; j_gene: TRBJ2-2; d_gene: .; CDR3aa: CASSPLTGELFF; CDR3nt: TGTGCCAGCTCCCCCCTCACCGGGGAGCTGTTTTTT
v_gene: TRBV10-3; abundance: .; j_gene: TRBJ1-6; d_gene: TRBD1; CDR3aa: CAIKPTGASAYNSPLHF; CDR3nt: TGTGCCATCAAGCCAACAGGGGCAAGTGCGTATAATTCACCCCTCCACTTT
v_gene: TRBV11-2; abundance: .; j_gene: TRBJ1-2; d_gene: TRBD1; CDR3aa: CASSVWIGGPGNEGYTF; CDR3nt: TGTGCCAGCAGCGTCTGGATAGGGGGCCCCGGAAATGAAGGCTACACCTTC
v_gene: TRBV2; abundance: .; j_gene: TRBJ1-6; d_gene: .; CDR3aa: CASTRIWTNNSPLHF; CDR3nt: TGTGCCAGCACTCGCATCTGGACAAATAATTCACCCCTCCACTTT
v_gene: TRBV10-3; abundance: once; j_gene: TRBJ2-5; d_gene: .; CDR3aa: CAISETIETQYF; CDR3nt: TGTGCCATCAGTGAAACTATAGAGACCCAGTACTTC
v_gene: TRBV2; abundance: once; j_gene: TRBJ1-1; d_gene: .; CDR3aa: CASSLIFWPNTEAFF; CDR3nt: TGTGCCAGCAGCCTTATTTTCTGGCCGAACACTGAAGCTTTCTTT
v_gene: TRBV11-1; abundance: .; j_gene: TRBJ2-3; d_gene: .; CDR3aa: CASSLARSTDTQYF; CDR3nt: TGTGCCAGCAGCTTAGCGCGAAGCACAGATACGCAGTATTTT
v_gene: TRBV4-3; abundance: .; j_gene: TRBJ2-1; d_gene: TRBD2; CDR3aa: CASSLTSGGANEQFF; CDR3nt: TGCGCCAGCAGCCTGACTAGCGGGGGGGCGAATGAGCAGTTCTTC
v_gene: TRBV23-1; abundance: .; j_gene: TRBJ1-1; d_gene: .; CDR3aa: CASKRAGEAFF; CDR3nt: TGCGCCAGCAAGAGGGCAGGTGAAGCTTTCTTT
v_gene: TRBV27; abundance: .; j_gene: TRBJ2-7; d_gene: TRBD2; CDR3aa: CASSRPSRGAYEQYF; CDR3nt: TGTGCCAGCAGTCGTCCATCCCGGGGGGCCTACGAGCAGTACTTC
v_gene: TRBV28; abundance: .; j_gene: TRBJ1-4; d_gene: .; CDR3aa: CASSLSSLGRRNEKLFF; CDR3nt: TGTGCCAGCAGTTTATCCAGCTTAGGGAGGCGGAATGAAAAACTGTTTTTT
v_gene: TRBV4-2; abundance: few; j_gene: TRBJ1-4; d_gene: TRBD1; CDR3aa: CASSQDLGTGNEKLFF; CDR3nt: TGTGCCAGCAGCCAAGATCTCGGGACAGGCAATGAAAAACTGTTTTTT
v_gene: TRBV4-3; abundance: .; j_gene: TRBJ2-2; d_gene: TRBD2; CDR3aa: CASSQDGAGGPRTGELFF; CDR3nt: TGCGCCAGCAGCCAAGATGGAGCGGGAGGGCCAAGAACCGGGGAGCTGTTTTTT
v_gene: TRBV7-2; abundance: .; j_gene: TRBJ2-3; d_gene: TRBD2; CDR3aa: CASSLGTSGGADTQYF; CDR3nt: TGTGCCAGCAGCTTAGGGACTAGCGGGGGGGCGGATACGCAGTATTTT
v_gene: TRBV28; abundance: few; j_gene: TRBJ1-2; d_gene: .; CDR3aa: CASSLLGGGYTF; CDR3nt: TGTGCCAGCAGTTTATTGGGGGGTGGCTACACCTTC
v_gene: TRBV5-4; abundance: few; j_gene: TRBJ1-2; d_gene: .; CDR3aa: CASSLDINYGYTF; CDR3nt: TGTGCCAGCAGCCTCGACATCAACTATGGCTACACCTTC
v_gene: TRBV11-2; abundance: .; j_gene: TRBJ1-5; d_gene: .; CDR3aa: CASSRGLAEPQHF; CDR3nt: TGTGCCAGCAGCCGGGGCCTAGCGGAGCCCCAGCATTTT
v_gene: TRBV7-2; abundance: .; j_gene: TRBJ2-4; d_gene: .; CDR3aa: CASSRRTAYILAKNIQYF; CDR3nt: TGTGCCAGCAGCCGGAGGACAGCTTATATACTAGCCAAAAACATTCAGTACTTC
v_gene: TRBV6-1; abundance: once; j_gene: TRBJ1-2; d_gene: .; CDR3aa: CASMRSANYGYTF; CDR3nt: TGTGCCAGCATGAGGTCCGCTAACTATGGCTACACCTTC
v_gene: TRBV6-1; abundance: .; j_gene: TRBJ2-5; d_gene: .; CDR3aa: CASSEATGGETQYF; CDR3nt: TGTGCCAGCAGTGAAGCGACCGGGGGAGAGACCCAGTACTTC
v_gene: TRBV18; abundance: .; j_gene: TRBJ1-4; d_gene: TRBD1; CDR3aa: CASSPQPGQGNEKLFF; CDR3nt: TGTGCCAGCTCACCCCAACCGGGACAGGGTAATGAAAAACTGTTTTTT
v_gene: TRBV6-6; abundance: .; j_gene: TRBJ1-1; d_gene: .; CDR3aa: CASSPPGGWNTEAFF; CDR3nt: TGTGCCAGCAGTCCGCCGGGTGGTTGGAACACTGAAGCTTTCTTT
v_gene: TRBV28; abundance: .; j_gene: TRBJ1-2; d_gene: .; CDR3aa: CASTEFDYGYTF; CDR3nt: TGTGCCAGCACCGAGTTCGACTATGGCTACACCTTC
v_gene: TRBV19; abundance: .; j_gene: TRBJ1-1; d_gene: TRBD1; CDR3aa: CASSMLWDSPMNTEAFF; CDR3nt: TGTGCCAGTAGTATGTTGTGGGACAGCCCGATGAACACTGAAGCTTTCTTT
v_gene: TRBV9; abundance: .; j_gene: TRBJ2-1; d_gene: .; CDR3aa: CASSVISALPNEQFF; CDR3nt: TGTGCCAGCAGCGTAATTAGCGCCCTCCCGAATGAGCAGTTCTTC
v_gene: TRBV5-1; abundance: .; j_gene: TRBJ1-4; d_gene: .; CDR3aa: CASRSGQLEKLFF; CDR3nt: TGCGCCAGCAGATCCGGACAGCTTGAAAAACTGTTTTTT
v_gene: TRBV5-4; abundance: once; j_gene: TRBJ2-5; d_gene: .; CDR3aa: CASSLGGAETQYF; CDR3nt: TGTGCCAGCAGCTTGGGAGGCGCGGAGACCCAGTACTTC
v_gene: TRBV29-1; abundance: .; j_gene: TRBJ2-3; d_gene: .; CDR3aa: CSAAQGTSTDTQYF; CDR3nt: TGCAGCGCAGCACAGGGGACTAGCACAGATACGCAGTATTTT
v_gene: TRBV5-4; abundance: .; j_gene: TRBJ2-3; d_gene: TRBD2; CDR3aa: CASSPGLAGGWDTQYF; CDR3nt: TGTGCCAGCAGTCCGGGACTAGCGGGGGGGTGGGATACGCAGTATTTT
v_gene: TRBV11-2; abundance: .; j_gene: TRBJ2-7; d_gene: TRBD2; CDR3aa: CASSLGLAGGSYEQYF; CDR3nt: TGTGCCAGCAGCTTAGGACTAGCGGGAGGTAGCTACGAGCAGTACTTC
v_gene: TRBV5-1; abundance: .; j_gene: TRBJ1-2; d_gene: .; CDR3aa: CASSGGPLKNYGYTF; CDR3nt: TGCGCCAGCAGCGGAGGCCCTCTGAAGAACTATGGCTACACCTTC
v_gene: TRBV29-1; abundance: once; j_gene: TRBJ2-3; d_gene: .; CDR3aa: CSAQKVAPRDTQYF; CDR3nt: TGCAGCGCCCAAAAAGTTGCACCGAGAGATACGCAGTATTTT